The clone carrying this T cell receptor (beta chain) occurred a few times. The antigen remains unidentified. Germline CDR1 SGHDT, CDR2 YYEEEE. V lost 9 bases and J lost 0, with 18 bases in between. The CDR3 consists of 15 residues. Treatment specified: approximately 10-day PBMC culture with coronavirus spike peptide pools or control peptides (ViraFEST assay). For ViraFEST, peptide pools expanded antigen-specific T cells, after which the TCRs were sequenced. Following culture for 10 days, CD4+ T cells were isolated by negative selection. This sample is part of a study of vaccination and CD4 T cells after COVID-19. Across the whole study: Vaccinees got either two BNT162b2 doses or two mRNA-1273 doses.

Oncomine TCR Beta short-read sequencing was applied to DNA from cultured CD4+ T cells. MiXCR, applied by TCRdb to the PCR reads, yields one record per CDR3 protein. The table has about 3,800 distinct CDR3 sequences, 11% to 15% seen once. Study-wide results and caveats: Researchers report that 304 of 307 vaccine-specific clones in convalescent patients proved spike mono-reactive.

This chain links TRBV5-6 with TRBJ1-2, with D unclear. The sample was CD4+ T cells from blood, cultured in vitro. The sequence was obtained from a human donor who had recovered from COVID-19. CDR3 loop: CATRRRQDSNYGYTF. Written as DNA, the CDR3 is TGTGCCACCCGCCGCCGGCAGGATTCTAACTATGGCTACACCTTC.